A single sample is the source of the 16 T cell receptor beta chains below, sequenced in a study of blood T cell repertoires in COVID-19. Here immunoSEQ multiplex PCR was the method, and the copy in TCRdb shows in-frame clones only, minus some. Of roughly 200,000 clones listed, about 80% are singletons. The sequenced sample consisted of peripheral blood. All receptors come from a man in his fifties or sixties with active or convalescent COVID-19.

V and J are TRBV20-1 and TRBJ2-5; TRBD2 agrees at 9 bases. The length of the CDR3 is 14 residues. The V segment lost 3 bases and the J segment 5 bases; nucleotides outside the gene matches: 7. Germline V gene sequence: CDR1 DFQATT, CDR2 SNEGSKA (reference sequence). CDR3 coding DNA: TGCAGTGCTAGTTTAGCGGGGGTGGACGAGACCCAGTACTTC. Amino acid sequence: CSASLAGVDETQYF.

This clone was found a few times. The chain links TRBV5-1 to TRBJ1-6; 12 bases are a match to TRBD1. Germline V lookup: CDR1 SGHRS, CDR2 YFSETQ. The CDR3 covers 15 residues. V was pared by 4 bases and J by 8 bases, with 4 bases of the junction left unmatched. The CDR3 DNA reads as TGCGCCAGCAGCGCGGGGGACAGGGGGCATTCACCCCTCCACTTT. This gives the protein CASSAGDRGHSPLHF.

The chain has TRBV7-2 and TRBJ2-1; the match to TRBD1 covers 11 bases. The CDR3 totals 15 residues. With V trimmed by 3 bases and J by 8 bases, 6 bases remained unmatched. CDR1 and CDR2 (germline): SGHTA, FQGNSA. The CDR3 region is CASSFGTGGQYEQFF. CDR3 coding DNA: TGTGCCAGCAGCTTTGGGACAGGGGGTCAGTATGAGCAGTTCTTC.

V and J are TRBV30 and TRBJ2-7, with 10 bases matching TRBD1. The V gene's germline CDR1 is GTSNPN and CDR2 SVGIG (reference sequence). This CDR3 contains 15 residues. Trimming removed 0 bases from V and 5 bases from J; junction bases left unmatched: 7. The CDR3 loop reads CAWSVGRQGADEQYF. The CDR3 DNA is TGTGCCTGGAGTGTTGGGAGACAGGGGGCGGACGAGCAGTACTTC.

The chain joins TRBV27 to TRBJ1-6; D might be TRBD1 (5 bases). V lost 2 bases to trimming and J lost 6 bases, with 11 bases between them. Per germline, CDR1 MNHEY and CDR2 SMNVEV (reference sequence). The CDR3 length is 15 residues. The CDR3 loop reads CASSLVAGSNSPLHF. CDR3 in DNA: TGTGCCAGCAGTTTAGTCGCAGGGTCTAATTCACCCCTCCACTTT.

The count of this clone is one. V usage is TRBV20-1 and J usage is TRBJ1-5, with D tentatively TRBD1 (5 bases). Per the germline V gene, CDR1 is DFQATT and CDR2 is SNEGSKA (reference sequence). The CDR3 contains 11 residues. Between the trimmed V and J ends, which lost 0 bases and 14 bases, there was a span of 11 bases. In nucleotides, the CDR3 is TGCAGTGCTAGAGACCGGGGGAGGGAGCATTTT. Translated: CSARDRGREHF.

The gene calls are TRBV6-5 and TRBJ1-2; perhaps TRBD1 as D (6 bases). Germline loops: CDR1 MNHEY, CDR2 SVGAGI. V lost 5 bases and J 4 bases, leaving 14 bases between the germline ends. The CDR3 has 14 residues. CDR3 protein: CASSRGQRGYGYTF. The DNA for the CDR3 is TGTGCCAGCAGTCGAGGACAGAGGGGCTATGGCTACACCTTC.

In its sample, this clone was seen once. The chain links TRBV27 to TRBJ1-4; D is ambiguous. Germline V gives CDR1 MNHEY, CDR2 SMNVEV (reference sequence). The CDR3 spans 13 residues. Trimming took off 4 bases at V and 8 bases at J, with 11 bases between the two ends. CDR3 protein: CASSSPGGEKLFF. The DNA of the CDR3 is TGTGCCAGCAGTTCGCCCGGAGGAGAAAAACTGTTTTTT.

The chain joins TRBV5-4 to TRBJ1-2, with 7 positions matching TRBD1. The CDR3 contains 13 residues. CDR1 is SGHNT, CDR2 YYREEE, per germline (reference sequence). V was clipped by 1 base and J by 8 bases; unmatched bases: 5. The DNA for the CDR3 is TGTGCCAGCAGCTTGCTCGGGACAGCGGGCTACACCTTC. Translation: CASSLLGTAGYTF.

The chain has TRBV6-5 and TRBJ1-2; no clear D gene. With 8 bases removed from V and 8 bases from J, the gap between germline ends came to 18 bases. The CDR3 covers 13 residues. The germline gives CDR1 MNHEY, CDR2 SVGAGI. Here the CDR3 reads CASAGDPIGGYTF. The CDR3 DNA reads TGTGCCAGCGCCGGGGATCCTATTGGAGGCTACACCTTC.

The gene calls are TRBV7-8 and TRBJ2-3; D is perhaps TRBD1 (5 bases). The V gene lost 1 base and the J gene lost 0 bases, with 14 bases spanning the gap. Germline loops: CDR1 SGHVS, CDR2 FQNEAQ. The CDR3 runs to 17 residues. The CDR3 nucleotides read TGTGCCAGCAGCTTAGGTATAGGGGCGTCTAGCACAGATACGCAGTATTTT. This sequence encodes CASSLGIGASSTDTQYF.

The chain combines TRBV11-2 with TRBJ2-1, with D possibly matching TRBD2 (5 bases). V shed 4 bases and J shed 13 bases, with 20 bases lying between them. This CDR3 has 14 amino acids. CDR1 is SGHAT and CDR2 is FQNNGV in the germline V gene. CDR3 amino acids: CASSSGLSFGPQFF. DNA for the CDR3: TGTGCCAGCAGCTCCGGACTTAGTTTTGGGCCTCAGTTCTTC.

This clone is a singleton in its sample. The CDR3 DNA reads TGTGCCAGCAGTTTTGGGGCGAATGAAGCTTTCTTT. It yields the protein CASSFGANEAFF. This sequence joins TRBV12-3 or TRBV12-4 and TRBJ1-1, with D tentatively TRBD1 (5 bases). V dropped 3 bases and J dropped 7 bases, with 9 bases sitting between them. CDR3 length equals 12 residues.

This clone was picked up a small number of times. V usage is TRBV4-1 and J usage is TRBJ1-6, with D uncertain. The ends were cut back, 3 bases at V and 0 bases at J, with 3 bases in the middle. The germline V gene encodes CDR1 MGHRA and CDR2 YSYEKL. This CDR3 contains 14 residues. In DNA, the CDR3 is TGCGCCAGCAGCCAGAGCTCCTATAATTCACCCCTCCACTTT. Protein: CASSQSSYNSPLHF.

The chain carries TRBV11-2 and TRBJ1-4, with 7 bases fitting TRBD1. There are 15 residues in the CDR3. Germline loops: CDR1 SGHAT, CDR2 FQNNGV. The V gene end was trimmed by 0 bases and the J gene end by 6 bases; junction bases not matched to a gene: 4. CDR3 nucleotide sequence: TGTGCCAGCAGCTTAGATCCAGGGGGTGATGAAAAACTGTTTTTT. Translated: CASSLDPGGDEKLFF.

The V and J genes are TRBV3-1 (or the pseudogene TRBV3-2) and TRBJ1-2; D not certain. The CDR3 is made up of 13 amino acids. Germline CDR1 reads LGHDT; CDR2 reads YNNKEL (reference sequence). Trimming took off 4 bases at V and 5 bases at J, with 11 bases between the two ends. The DNA for the CDR3 is TGTGCCAGCAGCCTAGACGCTGCGTATGGCTACACCTTC. Protein sequence: CASSLDAAYGYTF.